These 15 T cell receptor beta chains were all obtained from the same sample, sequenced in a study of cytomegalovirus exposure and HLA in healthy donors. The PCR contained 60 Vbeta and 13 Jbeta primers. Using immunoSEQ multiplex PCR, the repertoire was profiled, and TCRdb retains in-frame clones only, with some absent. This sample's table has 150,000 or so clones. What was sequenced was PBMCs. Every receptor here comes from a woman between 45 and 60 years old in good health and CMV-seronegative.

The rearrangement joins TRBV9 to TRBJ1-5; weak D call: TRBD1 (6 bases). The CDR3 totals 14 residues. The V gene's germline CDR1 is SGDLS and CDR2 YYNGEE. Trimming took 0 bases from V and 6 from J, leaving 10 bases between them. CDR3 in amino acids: CASSVGQAFQPQHF. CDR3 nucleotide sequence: TGTGCCAGCAGCGTAGGACAGGCCTTTCAGCCCCAGCATTTT.

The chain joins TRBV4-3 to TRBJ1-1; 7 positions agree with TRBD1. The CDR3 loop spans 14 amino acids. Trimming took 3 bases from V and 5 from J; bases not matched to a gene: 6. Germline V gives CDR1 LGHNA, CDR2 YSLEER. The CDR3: CASSQATGRTEAFF. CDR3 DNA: TGCGCCAGCAGCCAGGCGACAGGGAGAACTGAAGCTTTCTTT.

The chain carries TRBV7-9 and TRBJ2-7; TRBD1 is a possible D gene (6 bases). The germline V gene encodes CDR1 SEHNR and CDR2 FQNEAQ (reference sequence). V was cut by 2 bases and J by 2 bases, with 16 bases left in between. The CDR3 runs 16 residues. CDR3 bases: TGTGCCAGCAGCTTATCTAGAGGACAGCTAGCCTACGAGCAGTACTTC. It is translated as CASSLSRGQLAYEQYF. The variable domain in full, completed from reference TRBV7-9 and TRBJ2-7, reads DTGVSQNPRHKITKRGQNVTFRCDPISEHNRLYWYRQTLGQGPEFLTYFQNEAQLEKSRLLSDRFSAERPKGSFSTLEIQRTEQGDSAMYLCASSLSRGQLAYEQYFGPGTRLTVT.

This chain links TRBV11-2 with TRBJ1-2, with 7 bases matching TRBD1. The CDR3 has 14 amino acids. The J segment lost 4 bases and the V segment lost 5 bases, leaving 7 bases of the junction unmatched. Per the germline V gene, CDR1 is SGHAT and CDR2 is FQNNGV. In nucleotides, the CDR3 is TGTGCCAGCAGCATCACACAGGGGATCTATGGCTACACCTTC. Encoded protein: CASSITQGIYGYTF.

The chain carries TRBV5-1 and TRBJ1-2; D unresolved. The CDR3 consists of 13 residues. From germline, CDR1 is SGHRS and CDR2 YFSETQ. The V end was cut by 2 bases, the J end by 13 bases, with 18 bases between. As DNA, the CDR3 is TGCGCCAGCAGCTTAGAAGCGAGAGGGCTCCTCACCTTC. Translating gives CASSLEARGLLTF.

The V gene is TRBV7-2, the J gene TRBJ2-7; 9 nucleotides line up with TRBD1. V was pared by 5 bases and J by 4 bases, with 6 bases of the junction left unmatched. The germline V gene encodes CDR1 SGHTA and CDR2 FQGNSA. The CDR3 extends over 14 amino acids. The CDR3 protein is CASSVQGAGYEQYF. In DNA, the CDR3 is TGTGCCAGCAGCGTACAGGGGGCGGGTTACGAGCAGTACTTC.

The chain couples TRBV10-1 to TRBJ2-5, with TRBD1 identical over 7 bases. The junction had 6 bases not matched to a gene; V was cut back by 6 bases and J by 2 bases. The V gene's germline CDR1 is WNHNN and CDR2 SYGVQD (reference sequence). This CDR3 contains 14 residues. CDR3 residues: CASRVGTVQETQYF. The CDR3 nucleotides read TGCGCCAGCAGGGTAGGGACAGTACAAGAGACCCAGTACTTC.

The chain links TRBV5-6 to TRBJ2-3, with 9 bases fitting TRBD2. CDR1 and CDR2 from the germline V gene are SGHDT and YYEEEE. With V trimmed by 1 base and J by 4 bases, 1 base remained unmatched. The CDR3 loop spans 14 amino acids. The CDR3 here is CASSLRGGADTQYF. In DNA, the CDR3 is TGTGCCAGCAGCTTGCGCGGGGGGGCAGATACGCAGTATTTT.

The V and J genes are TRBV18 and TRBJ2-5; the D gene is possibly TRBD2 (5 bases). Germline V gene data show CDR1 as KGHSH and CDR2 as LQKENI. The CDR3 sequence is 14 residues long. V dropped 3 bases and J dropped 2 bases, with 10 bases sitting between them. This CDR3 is CASSPRALQETQYF. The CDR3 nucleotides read TGTGCCAGCTCACCGCGGGCCCTTCAAGAGACCCAGTACTTC.

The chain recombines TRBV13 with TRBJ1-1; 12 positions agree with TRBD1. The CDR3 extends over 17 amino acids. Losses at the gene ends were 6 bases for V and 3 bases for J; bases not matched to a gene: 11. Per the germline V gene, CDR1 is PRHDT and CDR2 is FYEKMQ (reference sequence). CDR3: CASRNPSGTGGDTEAFF. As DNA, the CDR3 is TGTGCCAGCAGGAACCCTTCCGGGACAGGGGGCGACACTGAAGCTTTCTTT. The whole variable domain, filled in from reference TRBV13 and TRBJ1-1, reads AAGVIQSPRHLIKEKRETATLKCYPIPRHDTVYWYQQGPGQDPQFLISFYEKMQSDKGSIPDRFSAQQFSDYHSELNMSSLELGDSALYFCASRNPSGTGGDTEAFFGQGTRLTVV.

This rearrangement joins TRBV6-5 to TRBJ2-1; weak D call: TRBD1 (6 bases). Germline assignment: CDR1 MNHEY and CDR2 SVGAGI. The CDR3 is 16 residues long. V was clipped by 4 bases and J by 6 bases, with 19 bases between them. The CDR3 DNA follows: TGTGCCAGCAGTTCAAGACGAGAAGGGGGTCGCAATGAGCAGTTCTTC. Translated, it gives CASSSRREGGRNEQFF.

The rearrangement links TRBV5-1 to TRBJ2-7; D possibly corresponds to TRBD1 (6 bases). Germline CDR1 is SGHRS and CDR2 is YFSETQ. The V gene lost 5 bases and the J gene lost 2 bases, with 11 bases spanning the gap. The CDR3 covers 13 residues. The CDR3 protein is CASSWDMAYEQYF. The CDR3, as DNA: TGCGCCAGCAGTTGGGACATGGCCTACGAGCAGTACTTC.

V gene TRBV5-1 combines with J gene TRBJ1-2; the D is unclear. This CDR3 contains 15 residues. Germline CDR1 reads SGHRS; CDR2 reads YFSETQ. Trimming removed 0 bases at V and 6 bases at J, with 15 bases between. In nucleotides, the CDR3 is TGCGCCAGCAGCTTGGCGGGAGTCTCTATGCATGGCTACACCTTC. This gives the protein CASSLAGVSMHGYTF.

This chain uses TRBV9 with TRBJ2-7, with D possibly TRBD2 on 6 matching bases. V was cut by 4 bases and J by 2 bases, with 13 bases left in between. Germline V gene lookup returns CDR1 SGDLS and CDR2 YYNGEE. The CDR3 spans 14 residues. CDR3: CASSQTRAPYEQYF. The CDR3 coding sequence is TGTGCCAGCAGCCAGACTAGGGCCCCCTACGAGCAGTACTTC.

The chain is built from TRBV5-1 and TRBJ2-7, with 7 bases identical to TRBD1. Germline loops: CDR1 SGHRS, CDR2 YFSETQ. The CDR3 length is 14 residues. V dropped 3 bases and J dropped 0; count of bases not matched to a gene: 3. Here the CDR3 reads CASSSTGSSYEQYF. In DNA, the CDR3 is TGCGCCAGCAGCTCGACAGGGAGCTCCTACGAGCAGTACTTC.